Shown below are 17 T cell receptor beta chains from a single sample sequenced in a study of T cell responses to AZD1222 COVID-19 vaccine. Generated by immunoSEQ multiplex PCR, the TCRdb table keeps only in-frame clones and is missing some. The sample gives about 180,000 clones, more than 80% of which show up once; 2.5% to 3% is in the top ten. Sequences were derived from peripheral blood, sampled on day 0 of AZD1222 vaccination. The source is an adult in good health.

About this clone itself: This sample includes further DNA sequences coding for the same CDR3. V gene TRBV29-1 combines with J gene TRBJ1-2; D unresolved. The CDR3 covers 12 residues. Trimming stripped 2 bases from V and 0 bases from J, with 4 bases between. Germline values: CDR1 SQVTM, CDR2 ANQGSEA. The CDR3 coding sequence is TGCAGCGTTGAAACCGCTAACTATGGCTACACCTTC. It translates to CSVETANYGYTF.

This clone has only one observation. The chain combines TRBV19 with TRBJ1-4, with D hard to call. CDR3 length: 15 amino acids. The V and J ends lost 11 bases and 0 bases respectively, with 16 bases between them. The germline V gene has CDR1 LNHDA and CDR2 SQIVND (reference sequence). CDR3 DNA sequence: TGTGCCTCCTGGAGCAGCTTCGCAACTAATGAAAAACTGTTTTTT. Residues: CASWSSFATNEKLFF.

The chain uses TRBV4-1 and TRBJ2-7; 8 bases are a match to TRBD1. CDR1 MGHRA and CDR2 YSYEKL come from the germline V gene. Trimming cost V 5 bases and J 6 bases; bases outside gene matches: 9. CDR3 length: 14 amino acids. DNA for the CDR3: TGCGCCAGCAGCTTCGGACAGGGCCTAGGCGAGCAGTACTTC. Its protein product is CASSFGQGLGEQYF.

This chain links TRBV21-1 with TRBJ2-2; TRBD2, the table's D call, was not compared with the DNA. TRBV21-1 is an annotated pseudogene. This CDR3 contains 17 residues. CDR3 loop: CASSKLPSGTYTGELFF. CDR3 nucleotides: TGTGCCAGCAGCAAATTACCTAGCGGGACTTACACCGGGGAGCTGTTTTTT.

The gene calls are TRBV15 and TRBJ1-3; 9 nucleotides match TRBD1. The J segment lost 3 bases and the V segment lost 6 bases, leaving 3 bases of the junction unmatched. The CDR3 extends over 14 amino acids. Germline V lookup: CDR1 LNHNV, CDR2 YYDKDF (reference sequence). Here the CDR3 reads CATRGQGYGNTIYF. As DNA, the CDR3 is TGTGCCACCAGGGGACAGGGATATGGAAACACCATATATTTT.

This clone appeared once. The chain employs TRBV5-6 and TRBJ1-1, with no clear D. In germline, CDR1 is SGHDT, CDR2 YYEEEE. The CDR3 covers 15 residues. The V end lost 4 bases, the J end lost 1 base, and 14 bases lay between the germline ends. The DNA for the CDR3 is TGTGCCAGCAGCATCGCTCGGGAGCGGAACACTGAAGCTTTCTTT. It specifies CASSIARERNTEAFF. Full variable domain (rest looked up from reference TRBV5-6 and TRBJ1-1): DAGVTQSPTHLIKTRGQQVTLRCSPKSGHDTVSWYQQALGQGPQFIFQYYEEEERQRGNFPDRFSGHQFPNYSSELNVNALLLGDSALYLCASSIARERNTEAFFGQGTRLTVV.

This clone was seen only a few times. In nucleotides, the CDR3 is TGCGCCAGCAGCCAAGATGCAGGGGATCTCAATGAGCAGTTCTTC. Translated, it gives CASSQDAGDLNEQFF. J is TRBJ2-1 and V is TRBV4-1; weak D call: TRBD1 (6 bases). V was clipped by 0 bases and J by 6 bases, with 12 bases between them. The CDR3 runs 15 residues. The germline V gene has CDR1 MGHRA and CDR2 YSYEKL.

This chain uses TRBV2 with TRBJ1-3; D unclear. Germline CDR1 is SNHLY and CDR2 is FYNNEI. CDR3 length equals 10 residues. Trimming removed 6 bases from V and 8 bases from J, with 5 bases in between. The CDR3, as DNA: TGTGCCAGCAGCGTAGACACCATATATTTT. Its translation: CASSVDTIYF.

This chain uses TRBV10-1 with TRBJ2-1, with TRBD1 identical over 10 bases. Looked up from germline, CDR1 is WNHNN and CDR2 is SYGVQD (reference sequence). V shed 0 bases, J shed 7 bases, and the junction held 3 bases outside the gene matches. CDR3 length equals 15 residues. In nucleotides, the CDR3 is TGCGCCAGCAGTGAGTCGGGACAGGGGTTAAATGAGCAGTTCTTC. Translated: CASSESGQGLNEQFF.

This clone occurred once. This sequence joins TRBV12-3 or TRBV12-4 and TRBJ2-1; no reliable D call. The CDR3 runs 12 residues. Trimming shortened V by 1 base and J by 7 bases, and 5 bases separated the two germline ends. The CDR3 bases are TGTGCCAGCAGTTTAGAGTGGAATGAGCAGTTCTTC. Encoded protein: CASSLEWNEQFF.

The chain carries TRBV12-3 or TRBV12-4 and TRBJ1-3, with 8 positions matching TRBD1. V lost 6 bases, J lost 5 bases, and 3 bases stayed unmatched. The CDR3 has 13 residues. The CDR3 coding sequence is TGTGCCAGCAGCGGGACAGGCCGAAACACCATATATTTT. The encoded protein is CASSGTGRNTIYF.

The gene calls are TRBV2 and TRBJ1-3; TRBD1 aligns across 9 bases. V was clipped by 5 bases and J by 4 bases; unmatched bases: 6. Germline assignment: CDR1 SNHLY and CDR2 FYNNEI. CDR3 size: 15 residues. CDR3 amino acids: CASSTGQGKGNTIYF. CDR3 nucleotides: TGTGCCAGCAGTACCGGACAGGGGAAAGGAAACACCATATATTTT.

This sequence joins TRBV27 and TRBJ1-1; D remains unclear. This CDR3 is built from 14 residues. Germline-derived CDR1 and CDR2 are MNHEY and SMNVEV (reference sequence). The germline V and J ends were trimmed by 8 bases and 1 base, with 14 bases remaining between them. CDR3 DNA: TGTGCCAGCCTCCCTACGTCAGCGAACACTGAAGCTTTCTTT. Its protein is CASLPTSANTEAFF.

J is TRBJ2-5 and V is TRBV6-5, with 7 bases aligning to TRBD2. V lost 4 bases to trimming and J lost 0 bases; unmatched junction nucleotides: 5. The CDR3 is 15 amino acids. Germline loops: CDR1 MNHEY, CDR2 SVGAGI. Here the CDR3 DNA reads TGTGCCAGCAGTTGGGGGGGATACTACCAAGAGACCCAGTACTTC. Translation: CASSWGGYYQETQYF.

The chain recombines TRBV2 with TRBJ2-7; D is unresolved. The ends were cut back, 2 bases at V and 4 bases at J, with 15 bases in the middle. CDR3 length equals 15 residues. CDR1 is SNHLY, CDR2 FYNNEI, per germline. The DNA for the CDR3 is TGTGCCAGCAGTGAACCCGGGCAAGTTGCGTACGAGCAGTACTTC. Amino acid sequence: CASSEPGQVAYEQYF.

The chain links TRBV6-5 to TRBJ2-5; perhaps TRBD1 as D (5 bases). The CDR3 consists of 15 residues. The V gene's germline CDR1 is MNHEY and CDR2 SVGAGI. The V gene lost 5 bases and the J gene lost 3 bases, with 16 bases spanning the gap. The CDR3 region has the DNA TGTGCCAGCAGTCCTCTATCCCAGGGTAAAGAGACCCAGTACTTC. Translated: CASSPLSQGKETQYF.

The chain uses TRBV19 and TRBJ1-2, with D unclear. Germline values: CDR1 LNHDA, CDR2 SQIVND (reference sequence). V lost 5 bases to trimming and J lost 4 bases, with 17 bases between them. The CDR3 is 15 amino acids. In DNA, the CDR3 is TGTGCCAGTAGTCCCGCCGGGCCAGCTACCTATGGCTACACCTTC. Protein product: CASSPAGPATYGYTF.